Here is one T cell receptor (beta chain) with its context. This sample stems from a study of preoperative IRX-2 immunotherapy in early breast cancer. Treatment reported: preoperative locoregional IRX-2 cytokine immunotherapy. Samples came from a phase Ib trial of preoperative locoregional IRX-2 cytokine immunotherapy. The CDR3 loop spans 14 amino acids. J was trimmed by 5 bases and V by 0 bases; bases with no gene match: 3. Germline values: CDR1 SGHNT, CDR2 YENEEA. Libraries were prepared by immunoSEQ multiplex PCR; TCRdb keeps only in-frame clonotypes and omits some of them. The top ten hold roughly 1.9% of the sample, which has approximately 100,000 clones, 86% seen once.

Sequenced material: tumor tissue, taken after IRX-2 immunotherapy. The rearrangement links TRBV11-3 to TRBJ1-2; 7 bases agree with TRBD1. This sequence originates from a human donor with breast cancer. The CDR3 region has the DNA TGTGCCAGCAGCTTAGAAGGGGGACAGTATGGCTACACCTTC. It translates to CASSLEGGQYGYTF.